The 21 T cell receptor beta chains given below trace back to one sample, sequenced in a study of cytomegalovirus exposure and HLA in healthy donors. The PCR had 60 Vbeta and 13 Jbeta primers. TCRdb keeps only in-frame clones here, not all; method: immunoSEQ multiplex PCR. The sample totals over 120,000 clones. Material: PBMCs. The receptors derive from a male donor in good health and CMV-seronegative.

The CDR3 here is CASSARGQQSGELFF. Written as DNA, the CDR3 is TGTGCCAGCAGCGCCCGGGGACAGCAGTCAGGGGAGCTGTTTTTT. The chain employs TRBV9 and TRBJ2-2; TRBD1 matches at 7 bases. CDR1 and CDR2 from the germline V gene are SGDLS and YYNGEE. The CDR3 covers 15 residues. V shed 3 bases, J shed 8 bases, and the junction held 10 bases outside the gene matches.

V usage is TRBV6-5 and J usage is TRBJ1-1; no reliable D call. Germline-derived CDR1 and CDR2 are MNHEY and SVGAGI. The CDR3 runs 14 residues. Trimming stripped 1 base from V and 1 base from J, with 7 bases between. The CDR3 here is CASSYYSQNTEAFF. In DNA form, the CDR3 reads TGTGCCAGCAGTTACTACAGTCAGAACACTGAAGCTTTCTTT.

The chain uses TRBV30 and TRBJ1-1, with 9 nucleotides matching TRBD1. Trimming at V came to 0 bases and at J to 2 bases, leaving 1 base not matched to a gene. The CDR3 consists of 14 residues. Germline values: CDR1 GTSNPN, CDR2 SVGIG (reference sequence). For the CDR3, the DNA is TGTGCCTGGAGTGTGGGACAGGGAAACACTGAAGCTTTCTTT. The encoded protein is CAWSVGQGNTEAFF. Full variable domain (rest looked up from reference TRBV30 and TRBJ1-1): SQTIHQWPATLVQPVGSPLSLECTVEGTSNPNLYWYRQAAGRGLQLLFYSVGIGQISSEVPQNLSASRPQDRQFILSSKKLLLSDSGFYLCAWSVGQGNTEAFFGQGTRLTVV.

The chain couples TRBV7-2 to TRBJ2-3; 7 bases agree with TRBD2. Per the germline V gene, CDR1 is SGHTA and CDR2 is FQGNSA. V was clipped by 5 bases and J by 5 bases; unmatched bases: 13. The CDR3 loop spans 16 amino acids. For the CDR3, the DNA is TGTGCCAGCAGCCCAACCCGGAGCGGGGATATAGATACGCAGTATTTT. This sequence encodes CASSPTRSGDIDTQYF.

The V gene is TRBV25-1, the J gene TRBJ2-1; 7 nucleotides match TRBD2. The CDR3 loop spans 16 amino acids. The germline V gene has CDR1 MGHDK and CDR2 SYGVNS. Trimming cost V 2 bases and J 5 bases; bases outside gene matches: 9. The CDR3 DNA reads TGTGCCAGCAGTGAACATTTGGCTAGCGGTCACAATGAGCAGTTCTTC. Translating gives CASSEHLASGHNEQFF.

The rearrangement links TRBV30 to TRBJ1-5; TRBD1 is a possible D gene (6 bases). Germline CDR1 GTSNPN, CDR2 SVGIG (reference sequence). V was shortened by 1 base and J by 3 bases, with 13 bases between the two germline ends. This CDR3 has 15 amino acids. Here the CDR3 reads CAWSGTGHLNQPQHF. The CDR3 DNA reads TGTGCCTGGAGTGGGACGGGACACCTCAATCAGCCCCAGCATTTT. Based on the CDR3 plus reference TRBV30 and TRBJ1-5, the full variable domain is SQTIHQWPATLVQPVGSPLSLECTVEGTSNPNLYWYRQAAGRGLQLLFYSVGIGQISSEVPQNLSASRPQDRQFILSSKKLLLSDSGFYLCAWSGTGHLNQPQHFGDGTRLSIL.

The genes are TRBV7-9 and TRBJ2-1, with 9 nucleotides matching TRBD2. V lost 0 bases, J lost 9 bases, and 9 bases stayed unmatched. CDR1 is SEHNR and CDR2 is FQNEAQ in the germline V gene (reference sequence). The length of the CDR3 is 16 residues. CDR3 in DNA: TGTGCCAGCAGCTTAGCGGCGGGGGGGCGAGAAGGTGAGCAGTTCTTC. It encodes CASSLAAGGREGEQFF.

The chain combines TRBV18 with TRBJ1-4; TRBD1 might be the D (5 bases). The V and J ends lost 5 bases and 8 bases respectively, with 15 bases between them. The germline gives CDR1 KGHSH, CDR2 LQKENI. This CDR3 has 14 amino acids. CDR3 region: CASSSAGLAEKLFF. CDR3 bases: TGTGCCAGCTCATCCGCGGGGCTTGCGGAAAAACTGTTTTTT.

This chain connects TRBV18 to TRBJ1-2, with TRBD1 identical over 7 bases. Germline values: CDR1 KGHSH, CDR2 LQKENI. The CDR3 sequence is 15 residues long. Trimming took 4 bases from V and 2 from J; bases not matched to a gene: 7. In DNA, the CDR3 is TGTGCCAGCTCACTTAATCCGGGACAGAACTATGGCTACACCTTC. Translation: CASSLNPGQNYGYTF. Drawing the rest from reference TRBV18 and TRBJ1-2, the complete variable domain is NAGVMQNPRHLVRRRGQEARLRCSPMKGHSHVYWYRQLPEEGLKFMVYLQKENIIDESGMPKERFSAEFPKEGPSILRIQQVVRGDSAAYFCASSLNPGQNYGYTFGSGTRLTVV.

J is TRBJ1-2 and V is TRBV5-1; the match to TRBD1 covers 12 bases. V dropped 4 bases and J dropped 6; count of bases not matched to a gene: 10. The CDR3 has 16 residues. Germline V gives CDR1 SGHRS, CDR2 YFSETQ. CDR3 sequence: CASSAGTGGYTDGYTF. The CDR3, as DNA: TGCGCCAGCAGCGCTGGGACAGGGGGCTATACTGATGGCTACACCTTC.

As concerns this clone: Distinct nucleotide sequences in the sample also encode this CDR3. This rearrangement joins TRBV9 to TRBJ2-5; 8 nucleotides agree with TRBD2. With 0 bases clipped from V and 2 bases from J, the junction kept 6 bases outside the gene matches. The CDR3 totals 16 residues. The germline V gene encodes CDR1 SGDLS and CDR2 YYNGEE. The CDR3 is CASSVGGGGTQETQYF. The DNA of the CDR3 is TGTGCCAGCAGCGTAGGGGGCGGGGGGACTCAAGAGACCCAGTACTTC.

The gene calls are TRBV11-2 and TRBJ2-1; 8 bases are shared with TRBD2. The germline gives CDR1 SGHAT, CDR2 FQNNGV. V gave up 1 base and J gave up 6 bases; unmatched junction bases: 8. The CDR3 totals 16 residues. The CDR3 region is CASSLVSAGARNEQFF. In DNA, the CDR3 is TGTGCCAGCAGCTTAGTCTCAGCGGGGGCACGCAATGAGCAGTTCTTC.

The chain combines TRBV6-6 with TRBJ1-2; tentatively, D is TRBD1 (6 bases). This CDR3 is 14 amino acids long. CDR1 MNHNY and CDR2 SVGAGI come from the germline V gene (reference sequence). Trimming stripped 7 bases from V and 7 bases from J, with 19 bases between. This CDR3 is CASTSDSPGGGYTF. The DNA for the CDR3 is TGTGCCAGCACATCGGACAGTCCTGGAGGTGGCTACACCTTC.

The rearrangement joins TRBV30 to TRBJ2-5, with 10 bases fitting TRBD2. The end of the DNA fits TRBJ2-7 better, so the J call may be wrong. CDR3 size: 16 residues. Germline V gives CDR1 GTSNPN, CDR2 SVGIG (reference sequence). The CDR3 region has the DNA TGTGCCTGGACGGATCTAGCGGGAGAAGGGACCTACGAGCAGTACTTC. Translated: CAWTDLAGEGTYEQYF.

The chain joins TRBV6-6 to TRBJ2-3; D is unresolved. CDR3 length: 12 amino acids. Trimming cost V 2 bases and J 6 bases, with 6 bases left between them. From germline, CDR1 is MNHNY and CDR2 SVGAGI (reference sequence). CDR3 DNA: TGTGCCAGCAGTTACATTCTGGATACGCAGTATTTT. Its translation: CASSYILDTQYF.

CDR3 region: CASTSRGTGDTQYF. The CDR3 DNA reads TGTGCCAGCACCTCCCGGGGGACAGGGGATACCCAGTACTTC. The gene calls are TRBV6-5 and TRBJ2-5; 10 nucleotides line up with TRBD1. With V trimmed by 7 bases and J by 8 bases, 10 bases remained unmatched. Germline V CDR1 and CDR2: MNHEY, SVGAGI. This CDR3 has 14 residues.

V and J are TRBV15 and TRBJ2-1; D ambiguous. CDR1 is LNHNV and CDR2 is YYDKDF in the germline V gene (reference sequence). The CDR3 spans 12 residues. V lost 4 bases and J 8 bases, leaving 9 bases between the germline ends. CDR3: CATSTVFYEQFF. The CDR3 DNA reads as TGTGCCACCAGCACCGTTTTCTATGAGCAGTTCTTC.

The V and J genes are TRBV7-8 and TRBJ2-7; D ambiguous. Trimming took 5 bases from V and 3 from J, leaving 14 bases between them. Germline values: CDR1 SGHVS, CDR2 FQNEAQ. The CDR3 length is 14 residues. The CDR3 region is CASSPLPVNYEQYF. The CDR3 DNA reads as TGTGCCAGCAGCCCCTTGCCAGTCAACTACGAGCAGTACTTC.

The genes are TRBV11-2 and TRBJ2-7; 7 positions agree with TRBD2. CDR3 size: 15 residues. CDR1 and CDR2 from the germline V gene are SGHAT and FQNNGV. With V trimmed by 1 base and J by 5 bases, 8 bases remained unmatched. The CDR3 region has the DNA TGTGCCAGCAGCTTAGGGGAGGGAGGGGCCCACGAGCAGTACTTC. This translates into CASSLGEGGAHEQYF.

The rearrangement links TRBV30 to TRBJ2-5, with TRBD1 matching 9 bases. The J call could be wrong; TRBJ2-7 is a better fit for the DNA end. CDR1 GTSNPN and CDR2 SVGIG come from the germline V gene (reference sequence). The CDR3 totals 13 residues. CDR3 protein: CAWVGTGSYEQYF. The CDR3 DNA reads as TGTGCCTGGGTAGGGACAGGGTCCTACGAGCAGTACTTC.

With respect to this clone: An end of the junction differs from the germline gene, which may be a read error. Other DNA sequences from this sample encode an identical CDR3 as well. The rearrangement links TRBV7-6 to TRBJ1-5; D might be TRBD1 (5 bases). The germline CDR1 and CDR2 sequences are SGHVS and FNYEAQ. The CDR3 covers 15 residues. The CDR3 loop is CASSLERGSNQPQHF. For the CDR3, the DNA is TGCGCCAGCAGCTTAGAAAGGGGAAGCAATCAGCCCCAGCATTTT.